The 16 T cell receptor beta chains below were found in one sample sequenced in a study of OX40 agonist ivuxolimab in advanced cancers. Produced via immunoSEQ multiplex PCR; TCRdb's table is partial and in-frame only. The sample lists about 73,000 clones; approximately 89% were seen once. The material was CD4+ or CD8+ T cells sorted from blood, obtained in a trial of the OX40 agonist ivuxolimab. The receptors come from an adult with an advanced solid tumor such as melanoma, head and neck, liver or kidney cancer.

The chain couples TRBV12-1 to TRBJ2-5; the D call in the table, TRBD2, was not verified against the DNA. TRBV12-1 is noted as a pseudogene. The CDR3 totals 16 residues. The CDR3 protein is CASSPGSSGSQETQYF. The CDR3, as DNA: TGTGCCAGCAGCCCCGGTAGTAGCGGGAGCCAAGAGACCCAGTACTTC.

The CDR3 nucleotides read TGTGCCAGCAGCTCGGGACTAGCGGGGCAAAGCTCCTACAATGAGCAGTTCTTC. This translates into CASSSGLAGQSSYNEQFF. The chain combines TRBV11-2 with TRBJ2-1; 13 bases map to TRBD2. The germline gives CDR1 SGHAT, CDR2 FQNNGV. Trimming took 4 bases from V and 0 from J; bases not matched to a gene: 6. This CDR3 comprises 18 residues.

The rearrangement uses TRBV4-3 and TRBJ2-2; 7 bases match TRBD2. This CDR3 has 16 amino acids. CDR1 and CDR2 from the germline V gene are LGHNA and YSLEER. V lost 1 base to trimming and J lost 2 bases; unmatched junction nucleotides: 4. The CDR3 DNA reads as TGCGCCAGCAGCCAAGGGTCTAGCGGAAACACCGGGGAGCTGTTTTTT. Amino acid sequence: CASSQGSSGNTGELFF.

The chain employs TRBV5-1 and TRBJ2-3; tentatively, D is TRBD1 (6 bases). CDR1 and CDR2 from the germline V gene are SGHRS and YFSETQ. V shed 0 bases and J shed 6 bases, with 14 bases lying between them. This CDR3 spans 15 amino acids. The CDR3 nucleotides read TGCGCCAGCAGCTTGGTTTCTGGGGACATTGATACGCAGTATTTT. Protein product: CASSLVSGDIDTQYF.

This chain links TRBV7-3 with TRBJ2-1, with TRBD2 matching over 13 bases. From germline, CDR1 is SGHTA and CDR2 FQGTGA. The J segment lost 9 bases and the V segment lost 5 bases, leaving 10 bases of the junction unmatched. The CDR3 has 16 amino acids. CDR3 coding DNA: TGTGCCAGCAGCCTACTAGCGGGAGGGCATATTGGTGAGCAGTTCTTC. Protein: CASSLLAGGHIGEQFF.

The chain employs TRBV2 and TRBJ1-1; no definite D call. The CDR3 loop spans 14 amino acids. Germline V gene data show CDR1 as SNHLY and CDR2 as FYNNEI. V lost 4 bases, J lost 3 bases, and 12 bases lay in between. The CDR3 nucleotides are TGTGCCAGCAGTGTTTCCGGATTGGACACTGAAGCTTTCTTT. It yields the protein CASSVSGLDTEAFF.

The chain links TRBV6-5 to TRBJ2-2; 9 bases map to TRBD2. Germline CDR1 and CDR2: MNHEY and SVGAGI. V gave up 6 bases and J gave up 4 bases; unmatched junction bases: 6. This CDR3 is built from 15 residues. The CDR3, as DNA: TGTGCCAGCAGCACCGGGACTAGCCCCACCGGGGAGCTGTTTTTT. Translating gives CASSTGTSPTGELFF.

The V gene is TRBV7-2, the J gene TRBJ1-6; D unresolved. Germline V CDR1 and CDR2: SGHTA, FQGNSA. The CDR3 length is 13 residues. V gave up 2 bases and J gave up 6 bases, with 5 bases separating them. DNA for the CDR3: TGTGCCAGCAGCTTACAGTTTAATTCACCCCTCCACTTT. Its protein is CASSLQFNSPLHF.

The chain employs TRBV29-1 and TRBJ2-1; TRBD1 might be the D (5 bases). The CDR3 totals 14 residues. Trimming took 6 bases from V and 1 from J, leaving 13 bases between them. CDR1 is SQVTM and CDR2 is ANQGSEA in the germline V gene. Here the CDR3 reads CSVGRSQSYNEQFF. The CDR3 coding sequence is TGCAGCGTGGGGCGGTCACAGTCCTACAATGAGCAGTTCTTC.

The chain carries TRBV12-5 and TRBJ1-1; unclear D gene. Germline CDR1 reads LGHNT; CDR2 reads FRNRAP. V was clipped by 1 base and J by 4 bases, with 10 bases between them. The CDR3 is 14 residues long. The CDR3 protein is CASGLGSEGTEAFF. CDR3 coding DNA: TGTGCTAGTGGTTTGGGGTCGGAGGGCACTGAAGCTTTCTTT.

The chain carries TRBV29-1 and TRBJ2-1, with D possibly being TRBD1 or TRBD2 (5 bases each). In germline, CDR1 is SQVTM, CDR2 ANQGSEA. The CDR3 covers 15 residues. Trimming shortened V by 7 bases and J by 3 bases, and 19 bases separated the two germline ends. DNA for the CDR3: TGCAGCGCAGAAGGCCGGGACCGAGGCTACAATGAGCAGTTCTTC. It yields the protein CSAEGRDRGYNEQFF.

The V call is TRBV28, the J call TRBJ2-7; perhaps TRBD2 as D (5 bases). CDR3 size: 12 residues. V gave up 8 bases and J gave up 0 bases, with 8 bases separating them. Germline V gives CDR1 MDHEN, CDR2 SYDVKM. CDR3 loop: CASLSGSYEQYF. The CDR3 coding sequence is TGTGCCAGCTTAAGCGGCTCCTACGAGCAGTACTTC.

This clone came up once. This rearrangement joins TRBV6-6 to TRBJ1-2, with 8 bases fitting TRBD1. J lost 6 bases, V lost 3 bases, and 6 bases had no gene match. The CDR3 sequence is 14 residues long. Germline V gene lookup returns CDR1 MNHNY and CDR2 SVGAGI (reference sequence). The CDR3 sequence: CASSYRQGSDGYTF. The CDR3 bases are TGTGCCAGCAGTTATCGACAGGGGTCGGATGGCTACACCTTC.

The rearrangement uses TRBV5-1 and TRBJ1-2; weak D call: TRBD1 (5 bases). CDR1 and CDR2 from the germline V gene are SGHRS and YFSETQ. The CDR3 length is 15 residues. V was cut by 2 bases and J by 4 bases, with 15 bases left in between. CDR3 DNA sequence: TGCGCCAGCAGCTTAAGCCAGGGCACCTTCTATGGCTACACCTTC. Protein sequence: CASSLSQGTFYGYTF.

The V call is TRBV6-5, the J call TRBJ1-2, with TRBD1 matching over 9 bases. J lost 2 bases, V lost 0 bases, and 4 bases had no gene match. Per germline, CDR1 MNHEY and CDR2 SVGAGI. This CDR3 contains 16 residues. The chain's CDR3 is CASSYSTGQGNYGYTF. In nucleotides, the CDR3 is TGTGCCAGCAGTTACTCGACGGGACAGGGCAACTATGGCTACACCTTC.

The chain links TRBV27 to TRBJ2-3; D unresolved. The length of the CDR3 is 13 residues. CDR1 MNHEY and CDR2 SMNVEV come from the germline V gene (reference sequence). Trimming took off 8 bases at V and 1 base at J, with 10 bases between the two ends. DNA for the CDR3: TGTGCCAGCTCCGGGTGGGGCACAGATACGCAGTATTTT. This sequence encodes CASSGWGTDTQYF.